One and the same sample provided the 3 T cell receptor beta chains below, sequenced in a study of cytomegalovirus exposure and HLA in healthy donors. The primer mix had 60 Vbeta and 13 Jbeta primers. Assay: immunoSEQ multiplex PCR; the TCRdb copy retains only in-frame clones and omits some. The sample carries 200,000 to 250,000 clones, 82% recorded once. Sequencing input: PBMCs. The receptors come from a woman in her thirties or forties in good health and CMV-seropositive.

The V and J genes are TRBV27 and TRBJ2-5, with 12 bases fitting TRBD2. V shed 4 bases, J shed 1 base, and the junction held 4 bases outside the gene matches. The CDR3 covers 16 residues. Germline V gives CDR1 MNHEY, CDR2 SMNVEV (reference sequence). Here the CDR3 reads CASSSSLAGGQETQYF. CDR3 coding DNA: TGTGCCAGCAGTTCCTCACTAGCGGGGGGCCAAGAGACCCAGTACTTC.

The chain links TRBV7-9 to TRBJ2-1; TRBD2 matches 9 bases. Per the germline V gene, CDR1 is SEHNR and CDR2 is FQNEAQ (reference sequence). V shed 5 bases, J shed 3 bases, and the junction held 11 bases outside the gene matches. The CDR3 runs to 17 residues. CDR3 DNA sequence: TGTGCCAGCAGCGGAGGAGGCGGGAGGGGGGTCTACAATGAGCAGTTCTTC. Amino acid sequence: CASSGGGGRGVYNEQFF. The complete variable domain, with remaining parts taken from reference TRBV7-9 and TRBJ2-1, reads DTGVSQNPRHKITKRGQNVTFRCDPISEHNRLYWYRQTLGQGPEFLTYFQNEAQLEKSRLLSDRFSAERPKGSFSTLEIQRTEQGDSAMYLCASSGGGGRGVYNEQFFGPGTRLTVL.

The CDR3 loop reads CAWTRPSTDTQYF. The CDR3 coding sequence is TGTGCCTGGACTAGACCGAGCACAGATACGCAGTATTTT. The chain uses TRBV30 and TRBJ2-3; D gene unclear. Germline V gene sequence: CDR1 GTSNPN, CDR2 SVGIG (reference sequence). The CDR3 covers 13 residues. Trimming took off 4 bases at V and 0 bases at J, with 8 bases between the two ends.